The 12 T cell receptor beta chains below were found in one sample sequenced in a study of beta chain features in type 1 diabetes. Expressed TCRB transcripts were sequenced because the entire RNA isolate underwent reverse transcription. TCRdb keeps only in-frame clones here, not all; method: immunoSEQ multiplex PCR. The table lists 130,000 to 150,000 clones, less than 11% of them singletons. Input material: naive CD4+ T cells from blood. The receptor source for this set is a man between 18 and 35 years old in good health.

The sample holds many counts of this clone. The V and J genes are TRBV4-1 and TRBJ2-5; possibly TRBD2 for D (5 bases). Trimming left V 1 base short and J 5 bases short, with 14 bases between. From germline, CDR1 is MGHRA and CDR2 YSYEKL. The CDR3 extends over 15 amino acids. Written as DNA, the CDR3 is TGCGCCAGCAGCCAAGTTGGGAGCACCCCCGAGACCCAGTACTTC. Its translation is CASSQVGSTPETQYF.

This clone was counted a few times. This chain links TRBV5-4 with TRBJ2-3; TRBD2 agrees at 15 bases. This CDR3 spans 16 amino acids. V lost 4 bases and J lost 6; bases outside the gene matches: 6. Looked up from germline, CDR1 is SGHNT and CDR2 is YYREEE (reference sequence). This CDR3 reads CASSNWGTSGGDTQYF. For the CDR3, the DNA is TGTGCCAGCAGCAACTGGGGGACTAGCGGGGGGGATACGCAGTATTTT.

This clone was observed a few times. This chain uses TRBV27 with TRBJ1-4; 8 positions agree with TRBD1. CDR1 and CDR2 from the germline V gene are MNHEY and SMNVEV (reference sequence). This CDR3 is built from 14 residues. The junction had 2 bases not matched to a gene; V was cut back by 3 bases and J by 5 bases. CDR3 region: CASSFRGLNEKLFF. In nucleotides, the CDR3 is TGTGCCAGCAGTTTCAGGGGGCTGAATGAAAAACTGTTTTTT.

This clone was counted at least ten times. V usage is TRBV30 and J usage is TRBJ1-2; D is possibly TRBD1 (6 bases). The germline CDR1 and CDR2 sequences are GTSNPN and SVGIG (reference sequence). The CDR3 is 12 amino acids. V was pared by 8 bases and J by 8 bases, with 18 bases between. The chain's CDR3 is CALGQTTGGYTF. CDR3 DNA sequence: TGTGCCCTCGGACAGACAACAGGCGGCTACACCTTC.

Only a few counts were recorded for this clone. This chain joins TRBV11-2 and TRBJ1-2; D gene uncertain. Between the trimmed V and J ends, which lost 1 base and 4 bases, there was a span of 10 bases. The germline V gene has CDR1 SGHAT and CDR2 FQNNGV. There are 14 residues in the CDR3. DNA of the CDR3: TGTGCCAGCAGCTTAGCGGGTCTTCTCTATGGCTACACCTTC. Its translation: CASSLAGLLYGYTF.

The table lists this clone with a few counts. V and J are TRBV30 and TRBJ1-2, with D uncertain. The CDR3 loop spans 14 amino acids. Germline V gene data show CDR1 as GTSNPN and CDR2 as SVGIG (reference sequence). Trimming left V 2 bases short and J 2 bases short, with 12 bases between. CDR3 loop: CAWSPIGRNYGYTF. The CDR3 DNA reads as TGTGCCTGGAGTCCCATTGGCAGAAACTATGGCTACACCTTC.

This clone was seen a few times. The chain joins TRBV14 to TRBJ2-1; perhaps TRBD1 as D (6 bases). V was cut by 1 base and J by 4 bases, with 14 bases left in between. This CDR3 is 16 amino acids long. CDR1 SGHDN and CDR2 FVKESK come from the germline V gene. The CDR3 DNA follows: TGTGCCAGCAGCCAAGTCGGGACACTTTATTACAATGAGCAGTTCTTC. This encodes CASSQVGTLYYNEQFF.

This clone was counted at least ten times. This chain uses TRBV19 with TRBJ2-3; D ambiguous. V lost 4 bases to trimming and J lost 5 bases, with 7 bases between them. This CDR3 region has 12 residues. Germline lookup yields CDR1 LNHDA and CDR2 SQIVND (reference sequence). CDR3 bases: TGTGCCAGTAGTAGCCTCGGAGATACGCAGTATTTT. Protein: CASSSLGDTQYF.

This sequence joins TRBV7-8 and TRBJ1-5; D possibly corresponds to TRBD1 (5 bases). From germline, CDR1 is SGHVS and CDR2 FQNEAQ. CDR3 length equals 12 residues. Trimming left V 5 bases short and J 7 bases short, with 9 bases between. The CDR3: CASSLQDQPQHF. For the CDR3, the DNA is TGTGCCAGCAGCCTACAGGACCAGCCCCAGCATTTT.

The chain combines TRBV18 with TRBJ2-1, with 8 bases fitting TRBD1. The CDR3 spans 16 residues. CDR1 KGHSH and CDR2 LQKENI come from the germline V gene. Trimming removed 3 bases from V and 2 bases from J; junction bases left unmatched: 6. The CDR3 here is CASSPEDRVAYNEQFF. The DNA of the CDR3 is TGTGCCAGCTCACCCGAGGACAGGGTCGCCTACAATGAGCAGTTCTTC.

This clone was seen only a few times. V usage is TRBV30 and J usage is TRBJ1-2, with a weak D call TRBD1 (5 bases). CDR1 is GTSNPN and CDR2 is SVGIG in the germline V gene (reference sequence). Trimming stripped 3 bases from V and 3 bases from J, with 14 bases between. The CDR3 sequence is 14 residues long. CDR3: CAWRTQVGHYGYTF. The CDR3 DNA reads TGTGCCTGGAGAACACAGGTTGGGCACTATGGCTACACCTTC.

This rearrangement joins TRBV14 to TRBJ1-1, with 8 bases matching TRBD1. V shed 1 base, J shed 10 bases, and the junction held 5 bases outside the gene matches. CDR1 is SGHDN and CDR2 is FVKESK in the germline V gene. This CDR3 is 13 amino acids long. The CDR3 here is CASSQVQTGVAFF. DNA of the CDR3: TGTGCCAGCAGCCAAGTCCAGACAGGGGTAGCTTTCTTT. The full variable domain, completed using reference TRBV14 and TRBJ1-1, is EAGVTQFPSHSVIEKGQTVTLRCDPISGHDNLYWYRRVMGKEIKFLLHFVKESKQDESGMPNNRFLAERTGGTYSTLKVQPAELEDSGVYFCASSQVQTGVAFFGQGTRLTVV.